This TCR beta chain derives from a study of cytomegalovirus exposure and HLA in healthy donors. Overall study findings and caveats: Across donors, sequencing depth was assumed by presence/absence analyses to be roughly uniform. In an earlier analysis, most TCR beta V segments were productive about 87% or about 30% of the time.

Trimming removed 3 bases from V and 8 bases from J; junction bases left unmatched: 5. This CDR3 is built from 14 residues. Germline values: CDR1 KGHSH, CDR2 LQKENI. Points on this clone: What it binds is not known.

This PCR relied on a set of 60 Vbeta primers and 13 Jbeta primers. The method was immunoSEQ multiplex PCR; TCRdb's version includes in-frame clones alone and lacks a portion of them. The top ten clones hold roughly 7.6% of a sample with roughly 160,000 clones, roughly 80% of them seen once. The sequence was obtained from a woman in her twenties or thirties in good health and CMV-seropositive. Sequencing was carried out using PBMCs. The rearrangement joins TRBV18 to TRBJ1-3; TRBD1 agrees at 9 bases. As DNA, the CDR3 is TGTGCCAGCTCACCCGGGACAGGGTTGGACACCATATATTTT. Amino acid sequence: CASSPGTGLDTIYF.